This entry lists 11 T cell receptor beta chains sequenced from one sample in a study of control samples from healthy donors and cancer patients (dated by TCRdb to 2020 to 2021). Libraries were made using the immunoSEQ multiplex PCR assay. Entries here come from immuneACCESS through TCRdb and include only in-frame sequences with V and J called. Some clones fail to appear in such tables; in the studies checked, an unresolved V gene covers under half of the shortfall, and the cause of the remainder is unknown. Present in this sample are 100,000 to 150,000 clones, around 93% of which were seen just once. The top ten clones comprise more than 6.5% of the sample. Sequenced: blood. All receptors come from a man between 18 and 29 years old in good health.

This clone was detected only once. The chain carries TRBV11-2 and TRBJ1-1; TRBD1 might be the D (5 bases). The CDR3 is 15 residues long. Trimming cost V 3 bases and J 1 base, with 12 bases left between them. Germline V lookup: CDR1 SGHAT, CDR2 FQNNGV. CDR3: CASSLQGARNTEAFF. In DNA, the CDR3 is TGTGCCAGCAGCTTGCAAGGGGCCAGGAACACTGAAGCTTTCTTT.

This clone has a single count. This chain uses TRBV2 with TRBJ2-1, with TRBD2 matching over 7 bases. With V trimmed by 5 bases and J by 3 bases, 7 bases remained unmatched. This CDR3 has 15 residues. Per germline, CDR1 SNHLY and CDR2 FYNNEI. CDR3 DNA sequence: TGTGCCAGCAGTCCCCTAGCGGCTCACTACAATGAGCAGTTCTTC. Protein product: CASSPLAAHYNEQFF.

J is TRBJ2-2 and V is TRBV12-3 or TRBV12-4; maybe TRBD2 (5 bases). The CDR3 sequence is 13 residues long. Trimming cost V 7 bases and J 6 bases, with 12 bases left between them. CDR3 coding DNA: TGTGCCAGCACCATCCCGGAGGCCGGGGAGCTGTTTTTT. This encodes CASTIPEAGELFF.

The V call is TRBV5-1, the J call TRBJ2-4, with 9 bases that match TRBD1. The CDR3 sequence is 19 residues long. Germline CDR1 reads SGHRS; CDR2 reads YFSETQ. Unmatched junction bases numbered 17, after V lost 4 bases and J lost 3 bases. Here the CDR3 reads CASSRSGTGRLQGKNIQYF. The CDR3 nucleotides are TGCGCCAGCAGCAGATCCGGGACAGGGCGTTTACAAGGCAAAAACATTCAGTACTTC.

The CDR3 DNA reads TGTGCCACCAGTGGGAGGGGGGTCACAGATACGCAGTATTTT. The encoded protein is CATSGRGVTDTQYF. V and J are TRBV24-1 and TRBJ2-3, with D perhaps assigned TRBD1 or TRBD2 (6 bases each). V dropped 5 bases and J dropped 2 bases, with 10 bases sitting between them. Germline-derived CDR1 and CDR2 are KGHDR and SFDVKD. This CDR3 comprises 14 residues.

This clone is a singleton in its sample. This rearrangement joins TRBV6-5 to TRBJ1-5, with D unclear. V was shortened by 6 bases and J by 5 bases, with 14 bases between the two germline ends. Germline CDR1 is MNHEY and CDR2 is SVGAGI. The CDR3 is made up of 14 amino acids. The CDR3 coding sequence is TGTGCCAGCAGCGAGACAAGCAACCATCAGCCCCAGCATTTT. It codes for CASSETSNHQPQHF.

The rearrangement links TRBV6-5 to TRBJ1-4; 8 positions match TRBD1. The CDR3 is 14 residues long. Germline CDR1 is MNHEY and CDR2 is SVGAGI. Losses at the gene ends were 11 bases for V and 7 bases for J; bases not matched to a gene: 12. For the CDR3, the DNA is TGTGCCGGCAAGTCAGGGGGCGAGTCTGAAAAACTGTTTTTT. As protein: CAGKSGGESEKLFF.

The chain couples TRBV7-6 to TRBJ1-1; weak D call: TRBD1 (5 bases). The CDR3 consists of 14 residues. Germline V lookup: CDR1 SGHVS, CDR2 FNYEAQ. The V gene lost 5 bases and the J gene lost 4 bases, with 14 bases spanning the gap. Written as DNA, the CDR3 is TGTGCCAGCAGCGAGATAGGTGGGGGCACTGAAGCTTTCTTT. Translating gives CASSEIGGGTEAFF.

The chain carries TRBV29-1 and TRBJ2-1; 8 nucleotides align to TRBD2. CDR3 length equals 15 residues. The junction had 13 bases not matched to a gene; V was cut back by 4 bases and J by 8 bases. The germline V gene has CDR1 SQVTM and CDR2 ANQGSEA. The DNA of the CDR3 is TGCAGCGTTGGCCGGGGACTAGTCTCATTCGATGAGCAGTTCTTC. Translation: CSVGRGLVSFDEQFF.

Here the CDR3 reads CASSPVTAEKLFF. The CDR3 DNA is TGCGCCAGCAGCCCGGTTACAGCAGAAAAACTGTTTTTT. The J gene is TRBJ1-4, the V gene TRBV4-1; D unresolved. This CDR3 is built from 13 residues. Trimming shortened V by 4 bases and J by 8 bases, and 11 bases separated the two germline ends. The V gene's germline CDR1 is MGHRA and CDR2 YSYEKL.

This clone was seen just once. The chain carries TRBV5-6 and TRBJ2-5; the D is unclear. The CDR3 runs 10 residues. The V and J ends lost 4 bases and 6 bases respectively, with 4 bases between them. Germline-derived CDR1 and CDR2 are SGHDT and YYEEEE. CDR3 residues: CASSGQTQYF. The CDR3 DNA reads TGTGCCAGCAGCGGACAGACCCAGTACTTC.